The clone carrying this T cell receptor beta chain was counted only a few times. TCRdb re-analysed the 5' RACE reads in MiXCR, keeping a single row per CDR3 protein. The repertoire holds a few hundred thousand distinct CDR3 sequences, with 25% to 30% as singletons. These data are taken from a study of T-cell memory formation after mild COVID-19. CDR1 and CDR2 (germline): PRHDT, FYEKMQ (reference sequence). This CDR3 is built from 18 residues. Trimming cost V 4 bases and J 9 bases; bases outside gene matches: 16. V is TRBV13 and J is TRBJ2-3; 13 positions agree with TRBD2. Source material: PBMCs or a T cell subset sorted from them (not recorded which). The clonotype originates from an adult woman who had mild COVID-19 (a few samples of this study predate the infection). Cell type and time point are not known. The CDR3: CASSYKIKGLAGFDTQYF. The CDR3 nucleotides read TGTGCCAGCAGCTACAAGATCAAGGGACTAGCGGGATTCGACACGCAGTATTTT.